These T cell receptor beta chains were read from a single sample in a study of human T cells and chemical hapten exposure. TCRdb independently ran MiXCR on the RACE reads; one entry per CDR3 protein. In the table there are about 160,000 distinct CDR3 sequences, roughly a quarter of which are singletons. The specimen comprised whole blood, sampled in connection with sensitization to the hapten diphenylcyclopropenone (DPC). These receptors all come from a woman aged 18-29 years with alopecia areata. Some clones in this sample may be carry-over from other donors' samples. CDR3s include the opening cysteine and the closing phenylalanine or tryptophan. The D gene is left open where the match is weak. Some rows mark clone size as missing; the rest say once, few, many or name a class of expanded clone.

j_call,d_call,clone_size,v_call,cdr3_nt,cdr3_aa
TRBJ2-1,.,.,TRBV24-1,TGTGCCACCAGTGCCCCCGGTGGCCAGGGGCTTTACAATGAGCAGTTCTTC,CATSAPGGQGLYNEQFF
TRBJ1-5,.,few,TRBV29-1,TGCAGCGTAACCCCGGGAGAAGGTAATCAGCCCCAGCATTTT,CSVTPGEGNQPQHF
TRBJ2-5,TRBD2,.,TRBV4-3,TGCGCCAGCAGCCAGGAACTAGCGGCACAAGAGACCCAGTACTTC,CASSQELAAQETQYF
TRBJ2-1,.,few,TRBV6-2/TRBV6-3,TGTGCCAGCAGCCACGGCACGGGGGACGGGTTCTTC,CASSHGTGDGFF
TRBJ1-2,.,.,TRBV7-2,TGTGCCAGCAGCCCACAGGGAGCTAACTATGGCTACACCTTC,CASSPQGANYGYTF
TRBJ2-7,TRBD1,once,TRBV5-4,TGTGCCAGCAGCTTTGCGACCTCTCGTACAGGGGCCTACGAGCAGTACTTC,CASSFATSRTGAYEQYF
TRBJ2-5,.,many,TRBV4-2,TGTGCCAGCAGCCGCGGCCGGGACATTCAGGAGACCCAGTACTTC,CASSRGRDIQETQYF
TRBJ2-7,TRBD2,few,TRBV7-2,TGTGCCAGCAGCTCGGGACTAGCGGGGGGGTACGAGCAGTACTTC,CASSSGLAGGYEQYF
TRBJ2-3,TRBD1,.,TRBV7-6,TGTGCCAGCAGCTCTCGGGACAGGGTTGACTTAGTGGGGACAGATACGCAGTATTTT,CASSSRDRVDLVGTDTQYF
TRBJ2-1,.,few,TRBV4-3,TGCGCCAGCAGCCTGGAGCAGGGTAAATTTAATGAGCAGTTCTTC,CASSLEQGKFNEQFF
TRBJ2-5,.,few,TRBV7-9,TGTGCCAGCAGCCCCGGGACCCCTGGAGAGACCCAGTACTTC,CASSPGTPGETQYF
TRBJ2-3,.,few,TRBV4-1,TGCGCCAGCAGCCATCCCGCCGGGAAACCTAGCACAGATACGCAGTATTTT,CASSHPAGKPSTDTQYF
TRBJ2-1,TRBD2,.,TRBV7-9,TGTGCCAGCAGCGCCCGACTAGCGACTCACAATGAGCAGTTCTTC,CASSARLATHNEQFF
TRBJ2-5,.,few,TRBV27,TGTGCCAGCAGTTTAACAGGGTACCAAGAGACCCAGTACTTC,CASSLTGYQETQYF
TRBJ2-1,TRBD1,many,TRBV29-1,TGCAGCGTTGATGAGGGACAGGGCTACAATGAGCAGTTCTTC,CSVDEGQGYNEQFF
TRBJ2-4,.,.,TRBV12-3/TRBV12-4,TGTGCCAGCAGTTCGGCTGGCGGGGCCAAAAACATTCAGTACTTC,CASSSAGGAKNIQYF
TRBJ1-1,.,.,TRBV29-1,TGCAGCGTTCACCCCTCGGCCGGAGGCACTGAAGCTTTCTTT,CSVHPSAGGTEAFF
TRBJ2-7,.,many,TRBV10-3,TGTGCCGTTCAGGGTTCCTACGAGCAGTACTTC,CAVQGSYEQYF
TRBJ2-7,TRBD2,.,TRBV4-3,TGCGCCAGCAGCCAAGCTCCGGGGGCGACTAGCGGGCGCACCTACGAGCAGTACTTC,CASSQAPGATSGRTYEQYF
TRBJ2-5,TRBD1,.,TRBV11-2,TGTGCCAGCAGCGCGCCGACAGGGGGCTGGGAGACCCAGTACTTC,CASSAPTGGWETQYF
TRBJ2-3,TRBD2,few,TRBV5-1,TGCGCCAGCAGCCCGGGACTAGCGGGGGGCGATACGCAGTATTTT,CASSPGLAGGDTQYF
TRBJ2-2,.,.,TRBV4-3,TGCGCCAGCAGCCAAGATCCCGGGGAGCTGTTTTTT,CASSQDPGELFF
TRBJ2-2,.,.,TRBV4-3,TGCGCCAGCAGCCAGACTGGGAACACCGGGGAGCTGTTTTTT,CASSQTGNTGELFF
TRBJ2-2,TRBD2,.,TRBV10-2,TGCGCCACCACTTGGGTCGAAGCGGGGGGGCCGGCCGGGGAGCTGTTTTTT,CATTWVEAGGPAGELFF
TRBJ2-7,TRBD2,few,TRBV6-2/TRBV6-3,TGTGCCAGCAGGCGGGAGAACGAGCAGTACTTC,CASRRENEQYF
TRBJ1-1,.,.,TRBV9,TGTGCCAGCAGCGGCAACAGCAACAAGAACACTGAAGCTTTCTTT,CASSGNSNKNTEAFF
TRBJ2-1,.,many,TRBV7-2,TGTGCCAGCAAATCCTACAATGAGCAGTTCTTC,CASKSYNEQFF
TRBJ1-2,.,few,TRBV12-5,TGTGCTAGTGGTTTGGGCAAGAACTATGGCTACACCTTC,CASGLGKNYGYTF
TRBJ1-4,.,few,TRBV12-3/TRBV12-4,TGTGCCAGCAGTTTATACAGGGTCGGAGAAAAACTGTTTTTT,CASSLYRVGEKLFF
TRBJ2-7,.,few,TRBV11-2,TGTGCCAGCAGCTTAGATAGGGGGTTCGAGCAGTACTTC,CASSLDRGFEQYF
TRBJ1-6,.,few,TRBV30,TGTGCCTTCTCAGGGAATTCACCCCTCCACTTT,CAFSGNSPLHF
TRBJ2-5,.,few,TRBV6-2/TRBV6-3,TGTGCCAGCAGTTACTCGAGCCGGACCCCTCGGGAGACCCAGTACTTC,CASSYSSRTPRETQYF
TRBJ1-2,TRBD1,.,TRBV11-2,TGTGCCAGCAGCCCTGTGAGGGGGCGGCTTGGTGACTATGGCTACACCTTC,CASSPVRGRLGDYGYTF
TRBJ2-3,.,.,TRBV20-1,TGCAGTTCCGAATTGCCGGGGTCCTGGGATACGCAGTATTTT,CSSELPGSWDTQYF
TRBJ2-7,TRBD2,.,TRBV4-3,TGCGCCAGCAGCCAAGGGGGCGGGAGGCAATTCTACGAGCAGTACTTC,CASSQGGGRQFYEQYF
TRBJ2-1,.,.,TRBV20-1,TGCAGTGCTAGTGCCCCCCTGGCGAGCTCCTACAATGAGCAGTTCTTC,CSASAPLASSYNEQFF
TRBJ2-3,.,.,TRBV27,TGTGCCAGCAGTTTTCGACGGTCCACAGATACGCAGTATTTT,CASSFRRSTDTQYF
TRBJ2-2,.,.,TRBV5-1,TGCGCCAGCAGCTTCGGACTGACCGGGGAGCTGTTTTTT,CASSFGLTGELFF
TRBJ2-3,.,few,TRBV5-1,TGCGCCAGCAGCTTAGGAGATTCAGATACGCAGTATTTT,CASSLGDSDTQYF
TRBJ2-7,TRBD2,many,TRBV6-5,TGTGCCAGCAAGCGGGGAGACTACGAGCAGTACTTC,CASKRGDYEQYF
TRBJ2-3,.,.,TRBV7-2,TGTGCCAGCAGCCTCGCACTAGTTAGCACAGATACGCAGTATTTT,CASSLALVSTDTQYF
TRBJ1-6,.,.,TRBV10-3,TGTGCCATCGGGGGCCGGGCCGAAGGGTCACCCCTCCACTTT,CAIGGRAEGSPLHF
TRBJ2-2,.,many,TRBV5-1,TGCGCCAGCAGCCCTACAGTTACCGGGGAGCTGTTTTTT,CASSPTVTGELFF
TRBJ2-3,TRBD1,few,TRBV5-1,TGCGCCAGCAGGCAGGGGGCGGTCGCAGATACGCAGTATTTT,CASRQGAVADTQYF
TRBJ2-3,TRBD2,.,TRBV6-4,TGTGCCAGCAAAATGGAGCGGGAGAGCACAGATACGCAGTATTTT,CASKMERESTDTQYF
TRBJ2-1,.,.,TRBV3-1,TGTGCCAGCAGCCAAGATTCTCCGGGGGCCTACAATGAGCAGTTCTTC,CASSQDSPGAYNEQFF
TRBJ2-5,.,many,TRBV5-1,TGTGCCAGCAGCTTCCAAGAGACCCAGTACTTC,CASSFQETQYF
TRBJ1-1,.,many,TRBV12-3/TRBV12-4,TGTGCCAGCAGTTTAGATGGGGTGACTGAAGCTTTCTTT,CASSLDGVTEAFF
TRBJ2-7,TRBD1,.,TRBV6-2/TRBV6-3,TGTGCCAGCAGCTACGGACAGGGGTCGGACGAGCAGTACTTC,CASSYGQGSDEQYF
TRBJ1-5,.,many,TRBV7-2,TGTGCCAGCAGCTTAAAAAGTTTAGGTCAGCCCCAGCATTTT,CASSLKSLGQPQHF
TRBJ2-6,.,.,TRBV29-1,TGCAGCGTTGGTGACCCTCAGAGTTCTGGGGCCAACGTCCTGACTTTC,CSVGDPQSSGANVLTF
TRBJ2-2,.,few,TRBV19,TGTGCCAGTACCACCCCGGGGGGCCGGACCGGGGAGCTGTTTTTT,CASTTPGGRTGELFF